The sequence of this T cell receptor beta chain was determined in a study of T cell responses to AZD1222 COVID-19 vaccine. Whole-study findings and limits: A mostly white British donor set with more females was recruited, and clonal diversity was possibly underestimated. Nearly half of spike-specific TCRs reportedly target variant regions that are unmutated in the B.1.351 and B.1.1.7 variants.

The data were produced by immunoSEQ multiplex PCR, yet TCRdb's version contains in-frame clones alone and is incomplete. The sample lists 120,000 to 150,000 clones; roughly 88% were seen once. Worth noting for this clone: Its cognate antigen is unknown.

This CDR3 region has 12 residues. In germline, CDR1 is PRHDT, CDR2 FYEKMQ (reference sequence). Trimming took 6 bases from V and 11 from J; bases not matched to a gene: 7. Sequences were derived from peripheral blood, sampled 28 days after the second AZD1222 dose. The source is an adult who received the AZD1222 COVID-19 vaccine. The J gene is TRBJ1-1, the V gene TRBV13, with 9 bases lining up with TRBD1. CDR3: CASSGDRARAFF. The CDR3 region has the DNA TGTGCCAGCAGTGGGGACAGGGCTCGGGCTTTCTTT.